This is a list of T cell receptor beta chains from one sample in a study of T cells in Graves' hyperthyroidism and ophthalmopathy. TCRdb called the multiplex PCR reads again in MiXCR, with one record for every CDR3 protein. This repertoire shows around 570,000 distinct CDR3 sequences, 20% found once; its top ten account for over 45%. Sequenced: blood. These receptors were collected from a man aged 35-49 years with Graves' ophthalmopathy. Both conserved end residues are part of each CDR3. The order of the fields is V gene, CDR3 protein.

TRBV3-1,CASSRPGGSGTQYF
TRBV19,CASSIETAYTEAFF
TRBV12-3/TRBV12-4,CASSFSFGTEDFNYGYTF
TRBV7-9,CASTQGDYGYTF
TRBV30,CAWSVQVFRAGYTF
TRBV25-1,CASSVPKVSGRANEQFF
TRBV7-3,CASSLAEVGEQYF
TRBV2,CASRDLWNQPQHF
TRBV6-1,CASSDVGSGTEAFF
TRBV28,CASSPRGRILYEQYF
TRBV6-2/TRBV6-3,CASGLTPLTSGGYNEQFF
TRBV20-1,CSARERTGNQPQHF
TRBV9,CASSLSGTYQETQYF
TRBV20-1,CSARDYQETQYF
TRBV2,CASSLLAGDLYEQYF
TRBV12-3/TRBV12-4,CASSSLRGVYEQYF
TRBV18,CASSPPIGKSYEQYF
TRBV6-5,CASSYGGEANEKLFF
TRBV13,CASSLSLNRGVSYNEQFF
TRBV19,CASSPDHPHSRDWQDTQYF
TRBV30,CAWGWGHGVQETQYF
TRBV4-1,CASSQDSVPGTEAFF
TRBV4-2,CASSQAVLAETQYF
TRBV5-1,CASSLEGQTFTDTQYF
TRBV7-2,CASSRDSGSYEQYF
TRBV28,CASSSPGGSQPQHF
TRBV9,CASSASGGDTQYF
TRBV14,CASSLQAGTGLYEQYF
TRBV4-1,CASSQEITGSIAYEQYF
TRBV24-1,CATSDFGQVGYTF
TRBV2,CASVYQETQYF
TRBV5-1,CASSLGGIPYNEQFF
TRBV12-3/TRBV12-4,CASRLAGGRDTQYF
TRBV12-3/TRBV12-4,CASSLWGAATNEKLFF
TRBV11-2,CASSRTFQETQYF
TRBV6-2/TRBV6-3,CASSYFERAKNIQYF
TRBV10-2,CASRDRQNEQFF
TRBV20-1,CSGRAASYNEQFF
TRBV5-1,CASSLTGDWFF
TRBV27,CASSLRGRADTQYF
TRBV14,CASSQEGGAGNSPLHF
TRBV3-1,CASSQLSGKSYNEQFF